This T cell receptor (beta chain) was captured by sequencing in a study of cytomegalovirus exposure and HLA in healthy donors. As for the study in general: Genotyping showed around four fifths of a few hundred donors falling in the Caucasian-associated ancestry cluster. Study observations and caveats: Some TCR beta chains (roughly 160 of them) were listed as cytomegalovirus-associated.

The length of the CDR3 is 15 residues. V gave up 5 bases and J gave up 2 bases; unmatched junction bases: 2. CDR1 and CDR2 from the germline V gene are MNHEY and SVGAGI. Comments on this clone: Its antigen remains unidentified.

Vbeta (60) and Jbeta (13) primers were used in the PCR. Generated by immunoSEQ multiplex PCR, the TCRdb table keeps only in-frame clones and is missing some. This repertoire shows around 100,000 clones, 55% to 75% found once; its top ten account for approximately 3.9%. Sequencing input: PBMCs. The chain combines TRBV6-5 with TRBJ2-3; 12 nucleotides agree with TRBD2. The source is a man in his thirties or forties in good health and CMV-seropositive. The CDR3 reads CASSGTSGYTDTQYF. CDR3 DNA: TGTGCCAGCAGTGGGACTAGCGGGTACACAGATACGCAGTATTTT.